The 18 T cell receptor beta chains given below trace back to one sample, sequenced in a study of human T cells and chemical hapten exposure. The sample's time point: pre-sensitization, week 0. The treatment was: therapeutic diphenylcyclopropenone sensitization with weekly scalp DPC. TCRdb reprocessed the RACE reads via MiXCR and lists one record per CDR3 protein. The sample consists of tens of thousands of distinct CDR3 sequences, 14% of them appearing once. The sample consisted of whole blood, taken in connection with sensitization to the hapten diphenylcyclopropenone (DPC). Receptor source: a woman in her forties or fifties with alopecia areata. Some clones in this sample may be carry-over from other donors' samples.

The V gene is TRBV5-5, the J gene TRBJ2-7, with 9 bases lining up with TRBD2. This CDR3 has 14 residues. In germline, CDR1 is SGHKS, CDR2 YYEKEE (reference sequence). V lost 2 bases, J lost 4 bases, and 4 bases stayed unmatched. The DNA of the CDR3 is TGTGCCAGCAGCTTACTGGCGGGAGGGTACGAGCAGTACTTC. The encoded protein is CASSLLAGGYEQYF. Supplemented by reference TRBV5-5 and TRBJ2-7, the full variable domain reads DAGVTQSPTHLIKTRGQQVTLRCSPISGHKSVSWYQQVLGQGPQFIFQYYEKEERGRGNFPDRFSARQFPNYSSELNVNALLLGDSALYLCASSLLAGGYEQYFGPGTRLTVT.

The chain recombines TRBV6-5 with TRBJ2-7, with D unresolved. Trimming shortened V by 4 bases and J by 7 bases, and 17 bases separated the two germline ends. CDR1 is MNHEY and CDR2 is SVGAGI in the germline V gene. The CDR3 sequence is 14 residues long. CDR3 nucleotides: TGTGCCAGCAGTTCCCAGTCAAGGGTCTGGGAGCAGTACTTC. Translated: CASSSQSRVWEQYF.

This clonotype showed up just a few times. This chain links TRBV29-1 with TRBJ2-5; perhaps TRBD2 as D (6 bases). CDR3 length equals 14 residues. Germline CDR1 SQVTM, CDR2 ANQGSEA. With 0 bases removed from V and 4 bases from J, the gap between germline ends came to 12 bases. CDR3 amino acids: CSVEDRRRAETQYF. The DNA of the CDR3 is TGCAGCGTTGAAGATCGTCGGAGGGCAGAGACCCAGTACTTC.

There are many counts of this clonotype. At one end, the junction sequence differs from germline, possibly due to a read error. This rearrangement joins TRBV6-6 to TRBJ1-2; the D is unclear. The CDR3 totals 10 residues. Germline V CDR1 and CDR2: MNHNY, SVGAGI (reference sequence). DNA of the CDR3: TGTGCCAGCAGTTACCCGGGCCTTTTCTTC. Translation: CASSYPGLFF.

This clonotype was picked up a small number of times. The CDR3 sequence is CASSLSTSGSIFFGINTGELFF. The CDR3 coding sequence is TGCGCCAGCAGCTTATCGACTAGCGGGAGCATCTTTTTCGGAATAAACACCGGGGAGCTGTTTTTT. The chain combines TRBV5-1 with TRBJ2-2, with 12 bases identical to TRBD2. In germline, CDR1 is SGHRS, CDR2 YFSETQ. V was pared by 2 bases and J by 2 bases, with 19 bases of the junction left unmatched. This CDR3 spans 22 amino acids.

The table lists this clonotype with many counts. The chain joins TRBV28 to TRBJ1-5; TRBD1 matches 7 bases. This CDR3 has 12 amino acids. The V and J ends lost 5 bases and 13 bases, in that order; junction bases with no gene match: 8. Germline values: CDR1 MDHEN, CDR2 SYDVKM. CDR3 bases: TGTGCCAGCAGTCCCCCGGGACAGCTGCAGCATTTT. It translates to CASSPPGQLQHF.

The rearrangement joins TRBV7-9 to TRBJ2-3; D not resolved. This CDR3 spans 13 amino acids. V was trimmed by 5 bases and J by 2 bases, leaving 8 bases between them. Germline V lookup: CDR1 SEHNR, CDR2 FQNEAQ (reference sequence). The CDR3 nucleotides read TGTGCCAGCAGCCAATCGGTCACAGATACGCAGTATTTT. Its translation is CASSQSVTDTQYF.

V usage is TRBV28 and J usage is TRBJ1-3; no reliable D call. Germline CDR1 and CDR2: MDHEN and SYDVKM. The CDR3 extends over 14 amino acids. V was pared by 6 bases and J by 2 bases, with 11 bases between. CDR3 loop: CASSSPATGNTIYF. CDR3 coding DNA: TGTGCCAGCAGCTCCCCGGCTACTGGAAACACCATATATTTT.

J is TRBJ2-5 and V is TRBV7-2; unclear D gene. V was cut by 7 bases and J by 4 bases, with 16 bases left in between. There are 14 residues in the CDR3. Germline CDR1 SGHTA, CDR2 FQGNSA. For the CDR3, the DNA is TGTGCCAGCAAACTCGACCGACGGCTAGAGACCCAGTACTTC. This translates into CASKLDRRLETQYF.

This clonotype was recorded at least ten times. The V gene is TRBV20-1, the J gene TRBJ1-5; 7 bases are a match to TRBD1. Germline loops: CDR1 DFQATT, CDR2 SNEGSKA (reference sequence). The CDR3 consists of 14 residues. The V and J ends lost 2 bases and 8 bases, in that order; junction bases with no gene match: 9. Here the CDR3 reads CSARTGARFEPQHF. In DNA form, the CDR3 reads TGCAGTGCTAGAACAGGGGCCAGGTTCGAGCCCCAGCATTTT.

This clonotype was seen more than once but under ten times. The chain uses TRBV25-1 and TRBJ1-2; D remains unclear. From germline, CDR1 is MGHDK and CDR2 SYGVNS. This CDR3 is built from 14 residues. Trimming removed 2 bases from V and 4 bases from J, with 11 bases in between. In DNA form, the CDR3 reads TGTGCCAGCAGTGAAGGCGGACTGGCCTATGGCTACACCTTC. The encoded protein is CASSEGGLAYGYTF.

This clonotype was counted a few times. The J gene is TRBJ1-1, the V gene TRBV29-1; no clear D. Trimming removed 7 bases at V and 4 bases at J, with 16 bases between. The CDR3 sequence is 13 residues long. The germline V gene encodes CDR1 SQVTM and CDR2 ANQGSEA. The CDR3 coding sequence is TGCAGCGCTTCGGACCGGCCAGGCACTGAAGCTTTCTTT. Translating gives CSASDRPGTEAFF.

In this sample, this clonotype turned up many times. This chain uses TRBV7-2 with TRBJ1-4; D unclear. V was shortened by 4 bases and J by 6 bases, with 6 bases between the two germline ends. From germline, CDR1 is SGHTA and CDR2 FQGNSA. CDR3 length: 12 residues. This CDR3 reads CASSYPHEKLFF. DNA of the CDR3: TGTGCCAGCAGCTACCCCCATGAAAAACTGTTTTTT.

Only a few counts were recorded for this clonotype. This chain joins TRBV18 and TRBJ1-1; the match to TRBD1 covers 9 bases. Germline CDR1 KGHSH, CDR2 LQKENI. The CDR3 covers 14 residues. V gave up 3 bases and J gave up 6 bases; unmatched junction bases: 5. CDR3 residues: CASSPGQGHAEAFF. The CDR3 DNA is TGTGCCAGCTCACCGGGACAGGGTCACGCTGAAGCTTTCTTT.

The CDR3 loop reads CASRAGMNTEAFF. Written as DNA, the CDR3 is TGTGCCAGCAGGGCAGGTATGAACACTGAAGCTTTCTTT. The rearrangement links TRBV5-6 to TRBJ1-1; D not certain. Trimming took off 5 bases at V and 0 bases at J, with 8 bases between the two ends. This CDR3 region has 13 residues. Germline loops: CDR1 SGHDT, CDR2 YYEEEE.

The V call is TRBV5-4, the J call TRBJ2-1; 8 bases align to TRBD1. The junction had 2 bases not matched to a gene; V was cut back by 3 bases and J by 6 bases. CDR3 length: 13 amino acids. Germline lookup yields CDR1 SGHNT and CDR2 YYREEE (reference sequence). The CDR3 bases are TGTGCCAGCAGCTCCGGACAGGGCAATGAGCAGTTCTTC. Translating gives CASSSGQGNEQFF. Supplemented by reference TRBV5-4 and TRBJ2-1, the full variable domain reads ETGVTQSPTHLIKTRGQQVTLRCSSQSGHNTVSWYQQALGQGPQFIFQYYREEENGRGNFPPRFSGLQFPNYSSELNVNALELDDSALYLCASSSGQGNEQFFGPGTRLTVL.

The chain links TRBV28 to TRBJ1-1; D is ambiguous. With 6 bases removed from V and 3 bases from J, the gap between germline ends came to 20 bases. Germline V gene data show CDR1 as MDHEN and CDR2 as SYDVKM. This CDR3 is 16 amino acids long. The CDR3 DNA is TGTGCCAGCAGCCCTTCCTCCTTTCTCGGGTACACTGAAGCTTTCTTT. Encoded protein: CASSPSSFLGYTEAFF.

This sequence joins TRBV13 and TRBJ2-2; 9 nucleotides line up with TRBD2. The length of the CDR3 is 15 residues. V shed 7 bases and J 6 bases; nucleotides not matched to a gene: 9. Germline CDR1 and CDR2: PRHDT and FYEKMQ (reference sequence). The CDR3 reads CASTYSGRSAGELFF. DNA for the CDR3: TGTGCCAGCACGTATAGCGGGAGATCGGCCGGGGAGCTGTTTTTT.